This T cell receptor (beta chain) derives from a study of shared clonotypes between healthy human individuals. The naive CD8 fraction comprised CD45RO-negative cells positively selected for CCR7 and excluded terminally differentiated effector memory CD45RA+ cells. Regarding this clone: Its antigen remains unknown. Other nucleotide sequences from this sample produce the same CDR3.

Using roughly 200 ng DNA, around 30,000 T cell genomes, the sorted-subset replicate PCRs were run. Profiled with immunoSEQ multiplex PCR; TCRdb holds only in-frame clones, not every one. The sample contains approximately 810,000 clones, around 92% of which appear only once. Regarding the study as a whole: Memory subsets generally showed smaller estimated richness than naive subsets did.

The origin of this receptor is a man aged 25-45 years in good health. Source material: naive CD8+ T cells sorted from blood.

The CDR3 DNA sequence: TGCGCCAGCAGCTTGGGACAGAGCTACGAGCAGTACTTC. Protein product: CASSLGQSYEQYF. The rearrangement joins TRBV5-1 to TRBJ2-7, with TRBD1 as a possible D gene (5 bases). This CDR3 is 13 amino acids long. Germline V lookup: CDR1 SGHRS, CDR2 YFSETQ. The V end lost 0 bases, the J end lost 3 bases, and 7 bases lay between the germline ends.